Included here is one T cell receptor beta chain sequence, with context. Noted treatment: oral pan-JAK inhibitor, 5-10 mg twice daily. V lost 0 bases, J lost 0 bases, and 9 bases lay in between. The CDR3 covers 15 residues. Germline V gene lookup returns CDR1 SGDLS and CDR2 YYNGEE. The data derive from a study of CD8+ T cells in alopecia areata. Study-wide background: The SALT score measured affected scalp surface percentage in treated patients.

Isolated RNA was reverse transcribed into cDNA used as the sequencing template. The table came from immunoSEQ multiplex PCR; TCRdb's copy has only in-frame clones and leaves some out. The table shows fewer than 200,000 clones, with 50% to 75% occurring only once. The clonotype was recovered from a human donor with alopecia areata. Sequencing was performed on CD4+ T cells sorted from blood, taken between weeks 55 and 65, from a patient treated with tofacitinib. The chain recombines TRBV9 with TRBJ1-1; the D is unclear. This chain's CDR3 is CASSVEGRMNTEAFF. DNA of the CDR3: TGTGCCAGCAGCGTAGAAGGCCGAATGAACACTGAAGCTTTCTTT.